This T cell receptor (beta chain) was recorded in a study of blood T cell repertoires in COVID-19. Germline CDR1 and CDR2: MNHEY and SVGAGI. This CDR3 region has 14 residues. V dropped 5 bases and J dropped 2 bases, with 12 bases sitting between them. Clones were read by immunoSEQ multiplex PCR, and TCRdb kept only the in-frame ones, dropping some. The sample has roughly 210,000 clones; roughly nine tenths are singletons. This chain uses TRBV6-5 with TRBJ1-1, with D perhaps TRBD1 (6 bases). Sample: peripheral blood. This receptor was obtained from a man between 65 and 79 years old with acute or convalescent COVID-19. CDR3 nucleotides: TGTGCCAGCAGTCCCGGACAGTTCAACACTGAAGCTTTCTTT. It encodes CASSPGQFNTEAFF.